Sequencing of this TCR beta chain was carried out in a study of cytomegalovirus exposure and HLA in healthy donors. Notes on the study in general: Owing to their indistinguishability, certain V segments, notably TRBV6-2 and TRBV6-3, were excluded. Later analysis demonstrated an association between a missense DCLRE1C variant and TCR beta V- and J-gene trimming.

CDR3 length: 14 amino acids. Trimming cost V 3 bases and J 6 bases; bases outside gene matches: 7. Germline-derived CDR1 and CDR2 are MNHNS and SASEGT. Use of 60 Vbeta and 13 Jbeta primers characterized the PCR. Method: immunoSEQ multiplex PCR; TCRdb's copy keeps in-frame clones and lacks some. The profile shows 55,000 or so clones, approximately 84% of them singletons. A note on this clone: Its antigen is unidentified.

Sample: PBMCs. This sequence originates from a man aged 45-60 years in good health and CMV-seronegative. The chain is built from TRBV6-1 and TRBJ2-7; 8 bases agree with TRBD1. The CDR3 sequence: CASSETGAYGEQYF. CDR3 coding DNA: TGTGCCAGCAGTGAGACAGGGGCCTACGGCGAGCAGTACTTC.